These 21 T cell receptor beta chains were all obtained from the same sample, sequenced in a study of patients and donors after allogeneic stem cell transplantation. TCRdb used MiXCR to reprocess the RT-PCR reads, holding one entry per CDR3 protein. The sample gives about 960,000 distinct CDR3 sequences, roughly 18% of which show up once; around 6% is in the top ten. Sequences were obtained from blood, either unsorted or a sorted T cell fraction (not recorded which). These receptors came from a human donor who was either an allogeneic HSCT recipient or a stem cell or donor lymphocyte infusion donor (not recorded which). It is not recorded whose cells these are; they may come from a transplant donor.

The rearrangement links TRBV6-2 or TRBV6-3 to TRBJ2-7; 9 bases fit TRBD1. Germline V lookup: CDR1 MNHEY, CDR2 SVGEGT. V shed 6 bases, J shed 3 bases, and the junction held 6 bases outside the gene matches. This CDR3 contains 14 residues. CDR3 DNA: TGTGCCAGCAGGAGGACAGGGGTACACTACGAGCAGTACTTC. Translating it yields CASRRTGVHYEQYF.

This clonotype was detected only a few times. This chain joins TRBV20-1 and TRBJ2-1, with D hard to call. Trimming cost V 6 bases and J 2 bases, with 17 bases left between them. Germline V gene data show CDR1 as DFQATT and CDR2 as SNEGSKA (reference sequence). The CDR3 covers 15 residues. The CDR3 DNA reads as TGCAGTGCGCCCACGTCCCAAGGGACCTACAATGAGCAGTTCTTC. It encodes CSAPTSQGTYNEQFF.

The gene calls are TRBV4-2 and TRBJ2-5, with D possibly being TRBD2 (6 bases). Trimming removed 1 base at V and 0 bases at J, with 9 bases between. There are 15 residues in the CDR3. Germline CDR1 and CDR2: LGHNA and YNFKEQ. This chain's CDR3 is CASSQGGGDQETQYF. For the CDR3, the DNA is TGTGCCAGCAGCCAAGGCGGCGGGGACCAAGAGACCCAGTACTTC.

This clonotype showed up many times. This chain links TRBV29-1 with TRBJ1-2; 8 bases align to TRBD1. Looked up from germline, CDR1 is SQVTM and CDR2 is ANQGSEA. CDR3 length: 13 residues. Trimming cost V 7 bases and J 2 bases; bases outside gene matches: 6. CDR3 region: CSAEDRANYGYTF. DNA of the CDR3: TGCAGCGCCGAGGACAGGGCAAACTATGGCTACACCTTC.

This chain uses TRBV24-1 with TRBJ1-1, with a weak D call TRBD1 (5 bases). This CDR3 region has 13 residues. Per the germline V gene, CDR1 is KGHDR and CDR2 is SFDVKD. Trimming removed 2 bases from V and 3 bases from J, with 6 bases in between. This CDR3 reads CATSDSGDTEAFF. CDR3 DNA sequence: TGTGCCACCAGTGATTCGGGGGACACTGAAGCTTTCTTT.

Only one count was recorded for this clonotype. This sequence joins TRBV12-3 or TRBV12-4 and TRBJ1-5; no reliable D call. CDR3 length: 15 amino acids. The V and J ends lost 2 bases and 4 bases respectively, with 12 bases between them. The DNA for the CDR3 is TGTGCCAGCAGTTTAAGGGCTCCAGGAAATCAGCCCCAGCATTTT. Residues: CASSLRAPGNQPQHF.

The V gene is TRBV25-1, the J gene TRBJ1-6; TRBD1 matches at 7 bases. This CDR3 is 17 amino acids long. With V trimmed by 1 base and J by 7 bases, 10 bases remained unmatched. CDR1 is MGHDK, CDR2 SYGVNS, per germline. This CDR3 reads CASSELGRGQQNSPLHF. Here the CDR3 DNA reads TGTGCCAGCAGTGAATTAGGTCGGGGACAGCAGAATTCACCCCTCCACTTT.

This clonotype turned up a few times. This chain connects TRBV12-3 or TRBV12-4 to TRBJ2-3; D may be TRBD2 (6 bases). Trimming removed 2 bases from V and 4 bases from J, with 13 bases in between. The CDR3 length is 15 residues. This CDR3 reads CASSLQVSGADTQYF. For the CDR3, the DNA is TGTGCCAGCAGTTTACAAGTTTCGGGGGCAGATACGCAGTATTTT.

In its sample, this clonotype was seen a few times. This chain links TRBV29-1 with TRBJ2-2; weak D call: TRBD1 (8 bases). The germline gives CDR1 SQVTM, CDR2 ANQGSEA. CDR3 length equals 20 residues. Trimming took 0 bases from V and 1 from J, leaving 24 bases between them. DNA of the CDR3: TGCAGCGTTGAAGACAGGGGGCAGCCGGTGTTAGCGGGGAACACCGGGGAGCTGTTTTTT. Its protein product is CSVEDRGQPVLAGNTGELFF.

This clonotype has a handful of counts. This chain links TRBV5-1 with TRBJ1-4; a weak D match, TRBD1 (5 bases). The V and J ends lost 4 bases and 8 bases respectively, with 15 bases between them. Germline V lookup: CDR1 SGHRS, CDR2 YFSETQ. The CDR3 covers 14 residues. CDR3 nucleotide sequence: TGCGCCAGCAGCCTCCGGGGGAGGAGGGAAAAACTGTTTTTT. Translating gives CASSLRGRREKLFF.

This clonotype has a count of ten or more. The chain links TRBV7-9 to TRBJ2-2, with 7 nucleotides matching TRBD1. The CDR3 length is 17 residues. The V gene's germline CDR1 is SEHNR and CDR2 FQNEAQ (reference sequence). J gave up 4 bases and V 2 bases, and 10 bases lay outside the gene matches. Here the CDR3 reads CASSLPSGQKSTGELFF. Written as DNA, the CDR3 is TGTGCCAGCAGCTTACCATCGGGACAGAAAAGCACCGGGGAGCTGTTTTTT.

The chain uses TRBV12-3 or TRBV12-4 and TRBJ2-1; TRBD2 agrees at 12 bases. The V gene end was trimmed by 5 bases and the J gene end by 8 bases; junction bases not matched to a gene: 10. The CDR3 has 16 amino acids. The CDR3 loop is CASSPYLAGGPHEQFF. The CDR3 region has the DNA TGTGCCAGCAGTCCCTATCTAGCGGGGGGGCCCCATGAGCAGTTCTTC.

In nucleotides, the CDR3 is TGCAGTGTCGCTACCAAACCCGGGTGGACTGAAGCTTTCTTT. Its protein is CSVATKPGWTEAFF. The chain joins TRBV20-1 to TRBJ1-1; no reliable D call. The length of the CDR3 is 14 residues. Germline values: CDR1 DFQATT, CDR2 SNEGSKA (reference sequence). Trimming cost V 7 bases and J 5 bases, with 20 bases left between them.

The chain links TRBV11-2 to TRBJ1-2; D uncertain. The CDR3 covers 15 residues. The germline gives CDR1 SGHAT, CDR2 FQNNGV. Trimming pared 4 bases from V and 3 bases from J, leaving 15 bases between. The CDR3 protein is CASSSLAGADYGYTF. DNA of the CDR3: TGTGCCAGCAGCTCCCTCGCGGGCGCGGACTATGGCTACACCTTC. The full variable domain, completed using reference TRBV11-2 and TRBJ1-2, is EAGVAQSPRYKIIEKRQSVAFWCNPISGHATLYWYQQILGQGPKLLIQFQNNGVVDDSQLPKDRFSAERLKGVDSTLKIQPAKLEDSAVYLCASSSLAGADYGYTFGSGTRLTVV.

This clonotype was counted a few times. The chain has TRBV7-9 and TRBJ2-5; D tentatively fits TRBD1 or TRBD2 (5 bases each). Trimming cost V 5 bases and J 3 bases, with 10 bases left between them. This CDR3 comprises 13 residues. Germline V gives CDR1 SEHNR, CDR2 FQNEAQ (reference sequence). CDR3 nucleotide sequence: TGTGCCAGCAGCGCCGGGGCTGAAGAGACCCAGTACTTC. It codes for CASSAGAEETQYF.

The CDR3 sequence is CASSAGTGSGNQPQHF. CDR3 DNA: TGTGCCAGCAGCGCCGGGACAGGGTCTGGAAATCAGCCCCAGCATTTT. The gene calls are TRBV9 and TRBJ1-5; the match to TRBD1 covers 9 bases. This CDR3 comprises 16 residues. Germline V gene data show CDR1 as SGDLS and CDR2 as YYNGEE. V was pared by 3 bases and J by 4 bases, with 8 bases of the junction left unmatched.

This clonotype appeared a few times. The chain carries TRBV14 and TRBJ2-6, with D unclear. CDR1 SGHDN and CDR2 FVKESK come from the germline V gene. The CDR3 runs to 15 residues. The V end was cut by 4 bases, the J end by 1 base, with 8 bases between. CDR3 in amino acids: CASSRRVSGANVLTF. The CDR3, as DNA: TGTGCCAGCAGCCGACGGGTATCTGGGGCCAACGTCCTGACTTTC.

The rearrangement joins TRBV5-1 to TRBJ2-3, with 8 bases aligning to TRBD2. There are 16 residues in the CDR3. CDR1 and CDR2 (germline): SGHRS, YFSETQ. V was clipped by 4 bases and J by 2 bases; unmatched bases: 9. The CDR3 coding sequence is TGCGCCAGCAGCCCGGATACGGGGGGGACCACAGATACGCAGTATTTT. It is translated as CASSPDTGGTTDTQYF.

This clonotype was counted between two and nine times. The V gene is TRBV20-1, the J gene TRBJ2-4, with D perhaps given as TRBD1 or TRBD2 (7 bases each). This CDR3 spans 19 amino acids. V was cut by 0 bases and J by 1 base, with 22 bases left in between. Germline CDR1 is DFQATT and CDR2 is SNEGSKA (reference sequence). The CDR3 spells CSARDGRSGGRGAKNIQYF. The CDR3 nucleotides read TGCAGTGCTAGAGATGGTCGGTCGGGAGGCAGGGGGGCCAAAAACATTCAGTACTTC.

This chain connects TRBV20-1 to TRBJ2-5; no clear D gene. Looked up from germline, CDR1 is DFQATT and CDR2 is SNEGSKA (reference sequence). Trimming took off 6 bases at V and 2 bases at J, with 13 bases between the two ends. This CDR3 has 13 amino acids. Here the CDR3 reads CSATPEIQETQYF. In DNA form, the CDR3 reads TGCAGTGCGACCCCTGAGATACAAGAGACCCAGTACTTC.

The rearrangement links TRBV20-1 to TRBJ2-1; 9 nucleotides line up with TRBD2. The CDR3 contains 10 residues. V was pared by 6 bases and J by 10 bases, with 1 base of the junction left unmatched. CDR1 and CDR2 (germline): DFQATT, SNEGSKA (reference sequence). CDR3 sequence: CSATSGEQFF. The CDR3, as DNA: TGCAGTGCAACTAGCGGGGAGCAGTTCTTC.